This TCR beta chain was observed in a study of blood T cell repertoires in COVID-19. Study information: From T cells, B-cell-depleted T cells, or PBMCs came the material, which was cDNA or gDNA.

Data came from immunoSEQ multiplex PCR; TCRdb stores just in-frame clones and leaves some out. The table includes roughly 290,000 clones, about 89% detected once. Individuals aged roughly 18 to 95 years were recruited from about two dozen US areas. Donors were grouped by their self-reported clinical history. Germline assignment: CDR1 MNHEY and CDR2 SVGAGI. This CDR3 has 13 residues. V shed 10 bases and J shed 9 bases, with 19 bases lying between them. The genes are TRBV6-5 and TRBJ2-1; D perhaps matches TRBD2 (5 bases). The sequence was collected from a woman between 35 and 50 years old who had recovered from COVID-19. Sequencing was done on a sample of PBMCs or T cells enriched from blood (not recorded which). The CDR3 DNA sequence: TGTGCCACCAGCAGGACTCCCGAAGGTGAGCAGTTCTTC. Its translation is CATSRTPEGEQFF.